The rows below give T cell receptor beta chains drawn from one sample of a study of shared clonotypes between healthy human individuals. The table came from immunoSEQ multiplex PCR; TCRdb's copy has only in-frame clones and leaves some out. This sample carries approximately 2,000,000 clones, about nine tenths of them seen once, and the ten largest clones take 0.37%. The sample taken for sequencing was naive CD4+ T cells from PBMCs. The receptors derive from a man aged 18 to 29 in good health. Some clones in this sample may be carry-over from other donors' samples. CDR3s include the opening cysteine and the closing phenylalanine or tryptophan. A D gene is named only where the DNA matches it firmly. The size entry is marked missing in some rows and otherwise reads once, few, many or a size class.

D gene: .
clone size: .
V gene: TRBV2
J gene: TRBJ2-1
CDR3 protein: CASSEEGLGYNEQFF
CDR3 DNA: TGTGCCAGCAGTGAAGAGGGACTGGGCTACAATGAGCAGTTCTTC

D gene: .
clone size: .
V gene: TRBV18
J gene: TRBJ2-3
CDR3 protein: CASSLAITDTQYF
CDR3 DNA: TGTGCCAGCTCACTGGCGATCACAGATACGCAGTATTTT

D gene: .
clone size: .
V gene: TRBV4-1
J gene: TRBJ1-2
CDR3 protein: CASRRWEVRENYGYTF
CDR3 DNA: TGCGCCAGCAGGCGATGGGAGGTCAGGGAGAACTATGGCTACACCTTC

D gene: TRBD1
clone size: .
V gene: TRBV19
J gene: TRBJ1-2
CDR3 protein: CASGDRAPLGYTF
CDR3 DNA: TGTGCCAGTGGGGACAGGGCCCCGTTGGGCTACACCTTC

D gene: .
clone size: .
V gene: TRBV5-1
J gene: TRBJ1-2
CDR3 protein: CASSLLSNRAAEGYTF
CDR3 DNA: TGCGCCAGCAGCTTGCTTTCTAACAGGGCGGCGGAAGGCTACACCTTC

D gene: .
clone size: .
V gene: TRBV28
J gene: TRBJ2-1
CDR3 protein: CASLELGRYGNEQFF
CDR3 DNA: TGTGCCAGCCTTGAATTGGGACGATACGGCAATGAGCAGTTCTTC

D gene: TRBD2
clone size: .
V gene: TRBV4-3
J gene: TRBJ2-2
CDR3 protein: CASSYIAPSSGRYTGELFF
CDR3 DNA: TGCGCCAGCAGCTATATCGCCCCTTCCAGCGGGAGATACACCGGGGAGCTGTTTTTT

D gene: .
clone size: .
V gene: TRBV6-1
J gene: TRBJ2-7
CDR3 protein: CASLRQESYEQYF
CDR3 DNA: TGTGCCAGCCTAAGGCAGGAATCCTACGAGCAGTACTTC

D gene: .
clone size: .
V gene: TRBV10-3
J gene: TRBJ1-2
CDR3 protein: CAISEFRAVDISGGYTF
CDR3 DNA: TGTGCCATCAGTGAGTTTAGGGCCGTTGATATCAGTGGAGGCTACACCTTC

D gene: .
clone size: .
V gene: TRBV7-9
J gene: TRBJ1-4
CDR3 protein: CASSLALGTPGKLFF
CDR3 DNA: TGTGCCAGCAGCTTAGCGCTTGGGACGCCGGGAAAACTGTTTTTT

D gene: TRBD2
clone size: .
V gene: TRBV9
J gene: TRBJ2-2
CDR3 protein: CASSARTSGSGTGELFF
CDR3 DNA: TGTGCCAGCAGCGCCCGGACTAGCGGGAGCGGTACCGGGGAGCTGTTTTTT

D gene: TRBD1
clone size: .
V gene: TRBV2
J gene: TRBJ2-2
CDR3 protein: CASSITGGYTGELFF
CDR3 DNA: TGTGCCAGCAGTATTACAGGGGGCTACACCGGGGAGCTGTTTTTT

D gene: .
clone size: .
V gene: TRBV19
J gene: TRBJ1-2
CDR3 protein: CASSEFRGLIYGYTF
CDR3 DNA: TGTGCCAGTAGTGAATTTAGGGGCTTGATTTATGGCTACACCTTC

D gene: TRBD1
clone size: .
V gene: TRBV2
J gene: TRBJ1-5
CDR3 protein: CASSEGTGRRLRPQHF
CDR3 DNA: TGTGCCAGCAGTGAAGGGACAGGGAGAAGGTTACGGCCCCAGCATTTT

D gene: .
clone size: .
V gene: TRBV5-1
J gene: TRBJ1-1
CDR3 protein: CASSRDVMNTEAFF
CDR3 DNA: TGCGCCAGCAGCAGGGACGTCATGAACACTGAAGCTTTCTTT

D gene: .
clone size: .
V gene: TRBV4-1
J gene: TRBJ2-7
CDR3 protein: CASSQTGPLYEQYF
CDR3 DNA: TGCGCCAGCAGCCAAACCGGGCCCCTCTACGAGCAGTACTTC

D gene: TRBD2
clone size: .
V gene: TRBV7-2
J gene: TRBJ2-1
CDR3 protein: CASSLLGSGSYNEQFF
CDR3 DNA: TGTGCCAGCAGCCTGCTGGGTAGCGGGAGTTACAATGAGCAGTTCTTC

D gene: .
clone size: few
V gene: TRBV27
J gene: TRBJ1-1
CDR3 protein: CASSTGKNTEAFF
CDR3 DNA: TGTGCCAGCAGTACCGGCAAGAACACTGAAGCTTTCTTT

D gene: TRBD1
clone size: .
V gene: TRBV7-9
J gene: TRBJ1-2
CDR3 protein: CASSRDRDPNYGYTF
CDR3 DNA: TGTGCCAGCAGCCGAGACAGGGACCCAAACTATGGCTACACCTTC

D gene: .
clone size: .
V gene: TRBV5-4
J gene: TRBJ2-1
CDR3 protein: CASSPRLAQTGEQFF
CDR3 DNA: TGTGCCAGCAGCCCTCGTTTGGCCCAAACTGGTGAGCAGTTCTTC

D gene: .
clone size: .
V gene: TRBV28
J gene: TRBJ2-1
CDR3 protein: CASSPGGAGYNEQFF
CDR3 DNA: TGTGCCAGCAGCCCAGGTGGGGCAGGGTACAATGAGCAGTTCTTC

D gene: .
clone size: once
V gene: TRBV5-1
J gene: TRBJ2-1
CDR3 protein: CASSLVGAQGEQFF
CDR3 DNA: TGCGCCAGCAGCTTGGTGGGCGCCCAGGGTGAGCAGTTCTTC

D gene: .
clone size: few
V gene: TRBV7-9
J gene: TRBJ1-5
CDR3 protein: CASSSGWGQPQHF
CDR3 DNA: TGTGCCAGCAGCTCCGGATGGGGGCAGCCCCAGCATTTT

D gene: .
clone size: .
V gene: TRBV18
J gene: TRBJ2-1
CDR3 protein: CASSLDREQFF
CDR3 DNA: TGTGCCAGCTCACTGGATCGGGAGCAGTTCTTC

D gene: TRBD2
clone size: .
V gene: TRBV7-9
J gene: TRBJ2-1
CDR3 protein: CASSFPRGGSYNEQFF
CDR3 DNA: TGTGCCAGCAGCTTCCCTCGGGGGGGCTCCTACAATGAGCAGTTCTTC

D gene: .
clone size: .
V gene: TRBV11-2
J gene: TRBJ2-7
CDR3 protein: CASSDRDTLSYEQYF
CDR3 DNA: TGTGCCAGCAGCGACCGGGACACACTCTCCTACGAGCAGTACTTC

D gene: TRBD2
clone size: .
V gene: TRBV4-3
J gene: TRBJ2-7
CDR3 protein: CASSRGLAGGGEQYF
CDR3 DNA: TGCGCCAGCAGCCGCGGACTAGCGGGAGGCGGCGAGCAGTACTTC

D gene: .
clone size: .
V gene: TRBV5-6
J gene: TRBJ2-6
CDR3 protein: CASKGSGANVLTF
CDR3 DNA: TGTGCCAGCAAAGGTTCTGGGGCCAACGTCCTGACTTTC

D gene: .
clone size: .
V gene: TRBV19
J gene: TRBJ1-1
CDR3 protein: CASSVVGTEAFF
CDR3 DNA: TGTGCCAGTAGTGTCGTAGGCACTGAAGCTTTCTTT

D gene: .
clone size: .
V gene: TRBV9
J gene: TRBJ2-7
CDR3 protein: CASSVGQLNYEQYF
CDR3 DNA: TGTGCCAGCAGCGTAGGGCAGCTAAACTACGAGCAGTACTTC

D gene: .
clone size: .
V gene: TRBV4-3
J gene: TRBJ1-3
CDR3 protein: CASSQDGGNTIYF
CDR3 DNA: TGCGCCAGCAGCCAAGATGGAGGAAACACCATATATTTT

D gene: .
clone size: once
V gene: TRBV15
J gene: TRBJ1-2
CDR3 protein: CATSRGIGVGAGYTF
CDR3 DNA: TGTGCCACCAGCAGGGGTATCGGGGTTGGAGCGGGCTACACCTTC

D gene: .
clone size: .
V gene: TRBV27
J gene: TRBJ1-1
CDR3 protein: CASKTGPGNTEAFF
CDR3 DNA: TGTGCCAGCAAGACTGGACCCGGGAACACTGAAGCTTTCTTT

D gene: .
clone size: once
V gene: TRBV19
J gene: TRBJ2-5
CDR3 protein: CASSISPRTPQETQYF
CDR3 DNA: TGTGCCAGTAGTATTTCCCCAAGGACTCCCCAAGAGACCCAGTACTTC

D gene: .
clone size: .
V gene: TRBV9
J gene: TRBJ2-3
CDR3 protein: CASSVESGTDTQYF
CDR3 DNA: TGTGCCAGCAGCGTAGAATCAGGCACAGATACGCAGTATTTT

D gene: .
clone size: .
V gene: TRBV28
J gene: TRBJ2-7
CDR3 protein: CASRASGSLYEQYF
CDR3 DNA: TGTGCCAGCAGGGCGTCTGGTTCTTTGTACGAGCAGTACTTC

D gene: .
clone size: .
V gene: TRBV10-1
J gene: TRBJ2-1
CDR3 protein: CASSGLQGRSHNEQFF
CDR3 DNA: TGCGCCAGCAGTGGTCTACAGGGAAGGAGTCACAATGAGCAGTTCTTC

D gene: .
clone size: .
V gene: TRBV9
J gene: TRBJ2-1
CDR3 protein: CASSVQQSSYNEQFF
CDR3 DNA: TGTGCCAGCAGCGTTCAGCAGTCATCCTACAATGAGCAGTTCTTC

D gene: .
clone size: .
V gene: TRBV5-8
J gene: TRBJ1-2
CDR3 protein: CASSLARSNYGYTF
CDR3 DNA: TGTGCCAGCAGCTTGGCCAGATCTAACTATGGCTACACCTTC

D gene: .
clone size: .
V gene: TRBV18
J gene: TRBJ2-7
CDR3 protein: CASSPFTPDSSYEQYF
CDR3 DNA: TGTGCCAGCTCACCCTTCACCCCGGACAGCTCCTACGAGCAGTACTTC

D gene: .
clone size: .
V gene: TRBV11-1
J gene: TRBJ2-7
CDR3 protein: CASSSSLGHEQYF
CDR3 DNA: TGTGCCAGCAGCTCATCTCTCGGGCACGAGCAGTACTTC

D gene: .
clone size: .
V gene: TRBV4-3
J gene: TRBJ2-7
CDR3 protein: CASSQQGSGYEQYF
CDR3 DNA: TGCGCCAGCAGCCAACAAGGAAGCGGTTACGAGCAGTACTTC

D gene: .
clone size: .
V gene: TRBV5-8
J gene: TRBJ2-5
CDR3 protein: CATGRSQETQYF
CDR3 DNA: TGTGCCACGGGACGGAGTCAAGAGACCCAGTACTTC

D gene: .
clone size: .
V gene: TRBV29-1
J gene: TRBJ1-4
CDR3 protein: CSAKPGAGSEKLFF
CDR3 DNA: TGCAGCGCTAAGCCAGGGGCCGGCAGTGAAAAACTGTTTTTT